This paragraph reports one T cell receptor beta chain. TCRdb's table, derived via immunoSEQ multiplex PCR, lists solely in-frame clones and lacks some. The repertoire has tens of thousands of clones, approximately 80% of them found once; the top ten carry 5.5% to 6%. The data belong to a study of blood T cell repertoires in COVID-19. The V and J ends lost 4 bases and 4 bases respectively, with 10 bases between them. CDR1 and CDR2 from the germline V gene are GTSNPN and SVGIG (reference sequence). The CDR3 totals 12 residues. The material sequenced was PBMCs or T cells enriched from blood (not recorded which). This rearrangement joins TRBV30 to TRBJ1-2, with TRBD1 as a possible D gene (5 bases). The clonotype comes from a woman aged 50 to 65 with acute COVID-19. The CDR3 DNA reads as TGTGCCTGGATGGGGGGAGGCTATGGCTACACCTTC. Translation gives CAWMGGGYGYTF. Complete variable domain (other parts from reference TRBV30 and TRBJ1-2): SQTIHQWPATLVQPVGSPLSLECTVEGTSNPNLYWYRQAAGRGLQLLFYSVGIGQISSEVPQNLSASRPQDRQFILSSKKLLLSDSGFYLCAWMGGGYGYTFGSGTRLTVV.